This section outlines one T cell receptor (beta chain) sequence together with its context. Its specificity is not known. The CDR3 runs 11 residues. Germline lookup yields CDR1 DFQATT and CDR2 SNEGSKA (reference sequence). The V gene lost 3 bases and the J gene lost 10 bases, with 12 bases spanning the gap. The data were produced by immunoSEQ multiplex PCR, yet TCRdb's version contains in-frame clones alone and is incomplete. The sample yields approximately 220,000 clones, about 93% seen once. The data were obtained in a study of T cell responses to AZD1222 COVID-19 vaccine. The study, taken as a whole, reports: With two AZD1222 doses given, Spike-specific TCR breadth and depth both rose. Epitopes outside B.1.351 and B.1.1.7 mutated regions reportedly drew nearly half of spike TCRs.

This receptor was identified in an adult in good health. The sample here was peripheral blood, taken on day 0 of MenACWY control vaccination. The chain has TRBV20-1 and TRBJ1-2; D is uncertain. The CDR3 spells CSARGSQDYTF. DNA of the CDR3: TGCAGTGCTAGGGGTTCTCAAGACTACACCTTC.